This TCR beta chain is drawn from a study of T cells in Graves' hyperthyroidism and ophthalmopathy. General study points: Within blood appeared most thyroid clonotypes that had expanded above 0.001.

Regions amplified from RNA transcripts were the TCR beta CDR3 regions. The HTBI primer set served for first-round RT-PCR of the TCR CDR3. TCRdb re-called the multiplex PCR reads with MiXCR, one entry per CDR3 protein. This table holds a few hundred thousand distinct CDR3 sequences, 14% found once. Patients having uncontrolled infection, another autoimmune disease, pregnancy or lactation were not included. Progressors' blood was drawn at hyperthyroidism diagnosis, before ophthalmopathy symptoms. PBMCs stemmed from under 11 ml fresh peripheral blood. In its sample, this clonotype was seen many times. Its antigen is still unknown. The sequencing sample was made of blood. The clonotype originates from a woman in her thirties with Graves' hyperthyroidism that later progressed to Graves' ophthalmopathy.

The CDR3 sequence: CAWSRSSYEQYF. DNA of the CDR3: TGTGCCTGGAGTAGGAGCTCCTACGAGCAGTACTTC. The chain couples TRBV30 to TRBJ2-7, with D uncertain. Germline CDR1 GTSNPN, CDR2 SVGIG (reference sequence). V was trimmed by 2 bases and J by 0 bases, leaving 5 bases between them. CDR3 size: 12 residues.